This TCR beta chain was sequenced during a study of cytomegalovirus exposure and HLA in healthy donors (dated by TCRdb to about 2017). For the wider study: An earlier analysis of 587 of the donors reported roughly 270 Gb of sequence data and 100 million to 130 million unique TCR beta sequences from about 200 million T cells. An early release covering roughly 600 HLA-typed donors comprised roughly 300 gigabases of sequencing data and approximately 85 million unique TCR sequences. Of the approximately 400 genotyped donors, about 80% fell in the genetic ancestry cluster associated with self-reported Caucasian donors. The study was designed to test whether signatures of past pathogen exposure could be identified by cataloging public T cell receptors. The study profiled the T cell repertoires of 500 to 800 subjects by immunosequencing and related them to cytomegalovirus serostatus. A separate validation cohort of 90 to 150 different subjects was used in addition to the roughly 700-subject first cohort. High-throughput TCR immunosequencing, statistical association of individual TCRs with disease status, and machine learning were combined to predict cytomegalovirus infection status. In a later analysis, previously published TCR beta repertoires from 550 to 700 donors were re-analyzed and high-resolution HLA genotyping was added so that TCR occurrence patterns could be studied. The later analysis used no new phenotypic data to find candidate immune exposures, relying instead on TCR beta sequences and their occurrence across donors. An earlier analysis of 450 to 750 of the donors used high-throughput TCR beta sequencing to judge whether each TCR beta V gene segment behaved as functional or pseudogenic. Donor age, sex, ethnicity and CMV serostatus were compiled alongside the repertoire data. A later genetic analysis used genome-wide SNP genotypes for about 55% of the 666 donors, treating that subset as a discovery cohort. All discovery cohort repertoires had been generated using a single sequencing platform. Class I and class II HLA loci were covered by the typing at four-digit resolution. The number of donors typed differed by locus, with about 629-630 for A, B, C, DRB1 and DQB1, roughly 520 for DQA1, over 600 for DPA1, and roughly 450 for DPB1. Because of strong linkage in the cohort, 5 or 6 DR-DQ haplotypes were treated as single units for association and clustering. On average, around 200,000 unique TCR beta nucleotide sequences were sequenced per donor among fewer than 500 genotyped donors of the cohort, with approximately 18% of those sequences being non-productive.

Library preparation used the immunoSEQ multiplex PCR assay. The multiplex PCR relied on a mix of 60 forward primers for TCR Vbeta segments and 13 reverse primers for TCR Jbeta segments. A multiplex PCR assay on genomic DNA amplified the CDR3 region of rearranged TCR beta genes. The amplified TCR beta libraries were sequenced on the Illumina HiSeq System as 87-base-pair reads. The study's own analysis went as follows. A later analysis tallied around 80 million unique TCR beta chains across the 666 repertoires, and approximately 9.9 million of those chains were shared by two or more donors. A nearest-neighbor algorithm error-corrected the raw reads and collapsed the reads into unique sequences, merging closely related sequences to remove PCR and sequencing errors. V, D and J gene segments were assigned by aligning CDR3 sequences to IMGT reference sequences. Each retained sequence needed at least a six-nucleotide match to both a V gene segment and a J gene segment. Rearrangements were classified as productive when the CDR3 lacked stop codons and remained in frame with V and J, and all other rearrangements were classified as non-productive. Following IMGT convention, CDR3 was defined as the stretch from the second conserved V-encoded cysteine to the conserved J-encoded phenylalanine. Sequences without an unambiguous match to a single V gene segment were excluded from the earlier analysis of several hundred of the donors. In an earlier analysis of a few hundred of the donors, a V segment was called functional when productive rearrangements were above 56.7%, and segregating when the standard deviation between donors exceeded 5%. A statistical classification framework was built for diagnosing cytomegalovirus status from the catalog of TCR beta chain sequences. V and J gene assignment, in a later analysis, came from comparing TCR nucleotide sequences with IMGT/GENE-DB human TR gene sequences. Using the TCRdist pipeline, a later analysis assigned CDR3 sequences along with most-parsimonious VDJ recombination scenarios. In a later analysis, every TCR beta chain was defined by the combination of its CDR3 amino acid sequence and its V-gene family, and reads without a unique V-gene family were dropped. As a way to deal with suspected cross-contamination and a sequencing artifact, a later analysis dropped approximately 570 nucleotide sequences that were highly shared and had low generation probability. For each public chain, a later analysis derived a clonal expansion index from normalized ranks of inferred template counts within each repertoire. A later analysis computed generation probabilities with a VDJ recombination model fitted to out-of-frame rearrangements, and checked the results against IGoR. Hypergeometric tests were used in a later analysis to score TCR-TCR, TCR-HLA and TCR-CMV co-occurrence, with a repertoire-size bias correction applied to the TCR pairs. In a later analysis, false discovery rates were estimated by permuting HLA or CMV assignments 20 times. In a later analysis, co-occurring TCRs were grouped using DBSCAN, and TCRdist sequence similarity was added for clustering within HLA-allele-positive subsets. Repertoires with fewer than 30,000 or more than 120,000 public chains, plus five repertoires with anomalous nucleotide sharing, were excluded from co-occurrence clustering. TCRdb holds this immuneACCESS table with in-frame rearrangements only. Some clones are missing; in checked studies, unresolved V genes explain under half, and the rest has no known cause. For V, J and clone size, that table is used; D and trimming come from the DNA. This sample has about 160,000 clones in its table, and about 65% of those were observed once. The leading ten clones occupy 7.1% of the sample.

As encoded in the germline V gene (reference sequence), CDR1 is MNHNY while CDR2 is SVGAGI. Compared with germline, V lacks 5 bases and J lacks 8 bases; bases without a gene match: 14. The CDR3 numbers 15 residues from cysteine through phenylalanine. Solely the CDR3 DNA is kept, with 45 bases framed from the first base. Note on this clone: What this receptor recognizes is not known. Per-base quality was not reported, and no clone a single base away is much larger than it.

The cohort was made up of around 720 healthy bone marrow donors. Cohort members were all nominally healthy when sampled, although unrecorded immune exposures were likely present. The donor tested CMV seropositive, placing the donor among the 250 to 300 seropositive members of the cohort. A peripheral blood sample was collected from each donor, and TCR beta sequencing was performed on peripheral blood mononuclear cells. The Qiagen DNeasy Blood Extraction Kit was used to extract genomic DNA from the blood cell samples. The study at large found these results: In a later analysis, the rate of TCR association differed among HLA loci, with DRB1 alleles having the most associated TCRs and HLA-C alleles having the fewest. A later analysis found that HLA-associated TCR beta chains were more clonally expanded and had lower generation probabilities than equally common non-associated chains. In a later analysis, most CMV-associated TCR beta chains were found to appear HLA-restricted, with HLA associations seemingly driven largely by CMV exposure. The classifier was reported to diagnose cytomegalovirus status with high specificity and sensitivity in both the original and validation cohorts. A further reported finding was that TCR beta sequences accurately predicted the HLA-A and HLA-B alleles for most subjects in the first cohort. A few of the identified cytomegalovirus-associated TCR beta chains were confirmed in vitro to be specific for cytomegalovirus antigens. Strong co-occurrence of HLA alleles, especially DR and DQ, made assigning TCR associations to individual alleles difficult. Because some donors lacked HLA typing at each locus, the association tests relied only on the typed subset. In a later analysis, about 16,000 TCR beta sequences were associated with specific HLA alleles at a false discovery rate of 0.05. Because the 87-base-pair reads could not distinguish some IMGT-functional V segments, including TRBV6-2 and TRBV6-3, those segments were excluded. In a later analysis, several top co-occurrence clusters were reported to appear linked to parvovirus B19, influenza, CMV and Epstein-Barr virus. The study listed over 150 TCR beta chains as associated with cytomegalovirus. Presence/absence analyses assumed roughly uniform sequencing depth across donors, an assumption that may not hold. In a later genetic analysis, a missense DCLRE1C variant was associated with V-gene and J-gene trimming of TCR beta chains, and the association was replicated in an independent cohort. Because counts were too low, roughly 18 rarely observed V segments, including chromosome 9 orphons, were left out of the earlier analysis of 587 of the donors. Correlated functional status among segregating V segments might be attributable to linkage disequilibrium, but an unknown experimental factor could not be ruled out. The cohort was sequenced for TCR beta chains only, and without alpha or paired-chain data the features that could be detected were limited. A cluster of highly shared sequence variants was judged likely to be a technical artifact of the sequencing pipeline. Most TCR sequences were seen in very few donors, while some public TCRs were found in many individuals. It was suggested by the authors that the approach could potentially be generalized to other disease states and immunological phenotypes. CMV serostatus was the only immune exposure information available for the cohort. Broadly in line with IMGT annotations, most TCR beta V segments showed up in productive rearrangements about 87% or about 30% of the time in an earlier analysis of roughly 590 of the donors. In a later genetic analysis, fewer N-insertions in productive TCRs were reported among donors in an Asian-associated ancestry cluster than the approximately 710-donor mean.

Material for sequencing was PBMCs. This clonotype originated in a middle-aged man in good health and CMV-seropositive. The chain was built from TRBV6-6 and TRBJ1-1, with 7 junctional bases fitting TRBD1. For the CDR3, the sequence is CASSKEGQSPGEAFF. The nucleotide sequence reads TGTGCCAGCAGTAAAGAGGGACAGTCCCCAGGGGAAGCTTTCTTT.